This T cell receptor beta chain was profiled in a study of low-dose radiotherapy and immunotherapy resistance in tumors. Study information: The regimen for patients comprised intravenous nivolumab 240 mg every two weeks plus intravenous ipilimumab 1 mg/kg every six weeks. Patients took aspirin (300 mg orally, daily) for four cycles beginning at cycle 1 day 1.

Time point in this sample: after trial treatment. Documented treatment: LDRT plus nivolumab, ipilimumab, low-dose cyclophosphamide and aspirin (RACIN trial). Germline V gene lookup returns CDR1 MDHEN and CDR2 SYDVKM. Trimming cost V 4 bases and J 3 bases, with 14 bases left between them. CDR3 length: 15 residues. In this sample, this clonotype turned up many times. Gene-specific TRAV and TRBV primers were used for first-strand cDNA, covering alpha and beta chains. Both a constant-region primer and a V-primer adapter served to amplify TCRs across approximately 19 PCR cycles. Each CDR3 protein gets one entry after TCRdb re-called the reads with MiXCR. The table shows just over 90,000 distinct CDR3 sequences, with around 20% occurring only once.

The sample in question was PBMCs, obtained after low-dose radiotherapy plus immunotherapy. The TCR originated in a female donor with ovarian cancer. V and J are TRBV28 and TRBJ2-3; D is perhaps TRBD2 (6 bases). Here the CDR3 DNA reads TGTGCCAGCAGTTCCCCGGAGGGTGCTACAGATACGCAGTATTTT. Residues: CASSSPEGATDTQYF. The full variable domain, with the rest looked up from reference TRBV28 and TRBJ2-3, is DVKVTQSSRYLVKRTGEKVFLECVQDMDHENMFWYRQDPGLGLRLIYFSYDVKMKEKGDIPEGYSVSREKKERFSLILESASTNQTSMYLCASSSPEGATDTQYFGPGTRLTVL.